Sequencing of this T cell receptor beta chain was carried out in a study of follicular helper T cells after annual influenza vaccination. Study summary: Sampling occurred days 0, 7 and 28 after each influenza vaccination.

Time point specified: 2015-2016 season, 7 days after influenza vaccination. Excluded were substance abuse, HIV/AIDS, active cancer, immunomodulatory drugs and active illness. This CDR3 contains 15 residues. Germline assignment: CDR1 SGHRS and CDR2 YFSETQ. Between the trimmed V and J ends, which lost 0 bases and 4 bases, there was a span of 10 bases. Study-wide results and caveats: Change in circulating plasmablasts correlated with ICOS+CD38+ cTfh clonality change.

Sequencing was performed with immunoSEQ multiplex PCR; in TCRdb, only in-frame clones are kept and a portion is missing. The table has about 10,000 clones, around four fifths seen once; the top ten hold about 0.4%. This clone was detected only once. Its antigen remains unknown. The gene calls are TRBV5-1 and TRBJ1-4, with D maybe TRBD1 (5 bases). The source is an adult who received the influenza vaccine. The material was CXCR5- memory CD4+ T cells sorted from blood, obtained 7 days after influenza vaccination. The CDR3 reads CASSLAREGNEKLFF. For the CDR3, the DNA is TGCGCCAGCAGCTTGGCCAGGGAAGGTAATGAAAAACTGTTTTTT.